This TCR beta chain was retrieved from a study of cytomegalovirus exposure and HLA in healthy donors (dated by TCRdb to the late 2010s). As for the study more broadly: An earlier analysis of roughly 500 of the donors reported 250 to 350 Gb of sequence data and around 100 million unique TCR beta sequences obtained from 180 million or so T cells. Along with the approximately 670-subject first cohort, a separate validation cohort of some 130 different subjects was used. To predict cytomegalovirus infection status, the study brought together high-throughput TCR immunosequencing, statistical association of individual TCRs with disease status, and machine learning. All discovery cohort repertoires had been generated using a single sequencing platform. An early release covering some 640 HLA-typed donors comprised about 310 gigabases of sequencing data and 85 million or so unique TCR sequences. In a later analysis, previously published TCR beta repertoires from 666 donors were re-analyzed and high-resolution HLA genotyping was added so that TCR occurrence patterns could be studied. Among the roughly 390 genotyped donors, approximately 77% belonged to the genetic ancestry cluster associated with self-reported Caucasian donors. Donor age, sex, ethnicity and CMV serostatus were compiled together with the repertoire data. An earlier analysis of nearly 600 of the donors applied high-throughput TCR beta sequencing to assess whether each TCR beta V gene segment acted as functional or pseudogenic. On average, around 200,000 unique TCR beta nucleotide sequences were sequenced per donor among some 420 genotyped donors of the cohort, with 15% to 20% of those sequences being non-productive. The T cell repertoires of 670 or so subjects were profiled by immunosequencing and related to cytomegalovirus serostatus. Class I and class II HLA loci were covered by the typing at four-digit resolution. The number of typed donors differed by locus: about 620-630 for A, B, C, DRB1 and DQB1; approximately 520 for DQA1; approximately 610 for DPA1; and around 470 for DPB1. Genome-wide SNP genotypes for about three fifths of the roughly 670 donors were used in a later genetic analysis, which treated that subset as a discovery cohort. Rather than drawing on any new phenotypic data, the later analysis identified candidate immune exposures from TCR beta sequences and the way those sequences occurred across donors. The study was designed to test whether signatures of past pathogen exposure could be identified by cataloging public T cell receptors. Four to six DR-DQ haplotypes were handled as single units for association and clustering, since linkage in the cohort was strong. The research as a whole found: Assigning TCR associations to individual alleles was difficult when HLA alleles, especially DR and DQ, strongly co-occurred. Cytomegalovirus status was reported to be diagnosed by the classifier with high specificity and sensitivity in both the original and validation cohorts. Because counts were too low, under 20 rarely observed V segments, including chromosome 9 orphons, were left out of the earlier analysis of roughly 600 of the donors. Most TCR sequences were seen in very few donors, while some public TCRs were found in many individuals. In a later analysis, around 15,000 TCR beta sequences were associated with specific HLA alleles at a false discovery rate of 0.05. The 87-base-pair reads could not distinguish some IMGT-functional V segments, including TRBV6-2 and TRBV6-3, so those segments were excluded. Several of the top co-occurrence clusters appeared to be linked to parvovirus B19, influenza, CMV and Epstein-Barr virus, according to a later analysis. Because HLA typing was missing for some donors at each locus, association tests included only the typed subset. Immune exposure information for the cohort was limited to CMV serostatus. Broadly in line with IMGT annotations, most TCR beta V segments showed up in productive rearrangements about 90% or about 30% of the time in an earlier analysis of 587 of the donors. A further reported finding was that TCR beta sequences accurately predicted the HLA-A and HLA-B alleles for most subjects in the first cohort. According to a later analysis, TCR association rates differed among HLA loci, with DRB1 alleles showing the most associated TCRs and HLA-C alleles showing the fewest. The study gave a list of about 160 TCR beta chains associated with cytomegalovirus. The presence/absence analyses assumed that sequencing depth was roughly uniform across donors, and that assumption may not be true. Correlated functional status among segregating V segments might reflect linkage disequilibrium, but an unknown experimental factor could not be ruled out. According to a later genetic analysis, donors in an Asian-associated ancestry cluster had fewer N-insertions in productive TCRs than the approximately 630-donor mean. A later analysis found that HLA-associated TCR beta chains were more clonally expanded and had lower generation probabilities than equally common non-associated chains. This cohort had only TCR beta chains sequenced, and the lack of alpha or paired-chain data limited which features could be detected. It was suggested by the authors that the approach could potentially be generalized to other disease states and immunological phenotypes. V-gene and J-gene trimming of TCR beta chains was associated with a missense DCLRE1C variant in a later genetic analysis, and the association was replicated in an independent cohort. According to a later analysis, most CMV-associated TCR beta chains appeared to be HLA-restricted, and the HLA associations seemed to be driven largely by CMV exposure. The sequencing pipeline was judged likely to have produced a cluster of highly shared sequence variants as a technical artifact. In vitro tests confirmed that a few of the cytomegalovirus-associated TCR beta chains recognize cytomegalovirus antigens.

The cohort consisted of fewer than 700 healthy bone marrow donors. All cohort members were sampled while nominally healthy, although unrecorded immune exposures were likely present. The donor was CMV seronegative and was included in the group of a few hundred seronegative cohort members. A peripheral blood sample was provided by each donor, and peripheral blood mononuclear cells were used for TCR beta sequencing. The Qiagen DNeasy Blood Extraction Kit was used to extract genomic DNA from the blood cell samples. On this clone: No antigen is known for it. The record has no base qualities; no much larger clone is one base away.

According to the germline V gene, CDR1 reads SGHRS and CDR2 reads YFSETQ. Its CDR3 holds 15 amino acids, cysteine through phenylalanine. Only the CDR3 region is kept as DNA, spanning 45 bases read in frame from base 1. Receptor amplification or capture employed the immunoSEQ multiplex PCR assay. The multiplex PCR relied on a mix of 60 forward primers for TCR Vbeta segments and 13 reverse primers for TCR Jbeta segments. Amplification of the CDR3 region of rearranged TCR beta genes was performed with a multiplex PCR assay on genomic DNA. Amplified TCR beta libraries were sequenced as 87-base-pair reads on the Illumina HiSeq System. As for how the authors treated the data: Across the 670 or so repertoires, a later analysis counted approximately 83 million unique TCR beta chains, 9.5 million to 13 million of which were shared by at least two donors. Raw reads were error-corrected and collapsed into unique sequences with a nearest-neighbor algorithm that merged closely related sequences to remove PCR and sequencing errors. CDR3 sequences were aligned to IMGT reference sequences to assign V, D and J gene segments. Each retained sequence needed at least a six-nucleotide match to both a V gene segment and a J gene segment. Rearrangements were called productive when the CDR3 lacked stop codons and stayed in frame with V and J; all others were non-productive. Following IMGT convention, CDR3 was defined as the stretch from the second conserved V-encoded cysteine up to the conserved J-encoded phenylalanine. Sequences without an unambiguous match to a single V gene segment were excluded from the earlier analysis of a few hundred of the donors. An earlier analysis of almost 600 of the donors classified V segments as functional when productive rearrangements were above 56.7% and as segregating when the standard deviation between donors was above 5%. A statistical classification framework was developed to diagnose cytomegalovirus status using the catalog of TCR beta chain sequences. In a later analysis, TCR nucleotide sequences were compared against IMGT/GENE-DB human TR gene sequences so that V and J genes could be assigned. Using the TCRdist pipeline, a later analysis assigned CDR3 sequences along with most-parsimonious VDJ recombination scenarios. In a later analysis, every TCR beta chain was defined by the combination of its CDR3 amino acid sequence and its V-gene family, and reads without a unique V-gene family were dropped. In a later analysis, a few hundred highly shared, low-generation-probability nucleotide sequences were removed to address suspected cross-contamination and a sequencing artifact. In a later analysis, a clonal expansion index was calculated for each public chain from normalized within-repertoire ranks of inferred template counts. In a later analysis, generation probabilities were computed using a VDJ recombination model fitted to out-of-frame rearrangements, and the results were checked against IGoR. In a later analysis, hypergeometric tests were used to score TCR-TCR, TCR-HLA and TCR-CMV co-occurrence, with a repertoire-size bias correction applied to TCR pairs. False discovery rates were estimated in a later analysis by permuting HLA or CMV assignments 20 times. In a later analysis, co-occurring TCRs were grouped with DBSCAN, and TCRdist sequence similarity was added when clustering was performed within HLA-allele-positive subsets. Repertoires with fewer than 30,000 or more than 120,000 public chains were left out of co-occurrence clustering, as were five repertoires with anomalous nucleotide sharing. Held by TCRdb, this immuneACCESS table contains in-frame sequences only and omits some clones. Under half of the omission traces to an unresolved V gene where checked; the cause of the rest is unknown. V, J and clone size derive from that table, while D and trimming were established from the DNA sequence. The sample table shows some 90,000 clones, and approximately 83% are seen once. The top ten constitute about 3% of the sample.

This receptor was obtained from a man aged 40-50 years in good health and CMV-seronegative. Input material: PBMCs. This sequence uses TRBV5-1 and TRBJ2-5, and perhaps TRBD2 as D gene, on 5 matching bases. Near its end, the DNA agrees better with TRBJ2-7, so the J call may be wrong. The CDR3 reads as follows: CASSFGGSQNYEQYF. The DNA sequence is given as TGCGCCAGCAGCTTCGGAGGAAGTCAGAACTACGAGCAGTACTTC.